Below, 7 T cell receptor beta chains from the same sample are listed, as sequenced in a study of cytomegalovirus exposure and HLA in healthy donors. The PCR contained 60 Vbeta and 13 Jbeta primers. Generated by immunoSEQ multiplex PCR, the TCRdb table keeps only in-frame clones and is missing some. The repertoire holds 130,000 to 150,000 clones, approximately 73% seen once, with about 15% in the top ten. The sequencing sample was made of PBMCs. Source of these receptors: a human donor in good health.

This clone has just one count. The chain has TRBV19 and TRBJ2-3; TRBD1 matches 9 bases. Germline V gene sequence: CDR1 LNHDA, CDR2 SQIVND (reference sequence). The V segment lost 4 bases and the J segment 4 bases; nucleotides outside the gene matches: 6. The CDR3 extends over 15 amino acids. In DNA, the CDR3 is TGTGCCAGTAGTACCGTCACAGGGGGCCCAGATACGCAGTATTTT. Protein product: CASSTVTGGPDTQYF. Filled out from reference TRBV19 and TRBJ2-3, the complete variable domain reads DGGITQSPKYLFRKEGQNVTLSCEQNLNHDAMYWYRQDPGQGLRLIYYSQIVNDFQKGDIAEGYSVSREKKESFPLTVTSAQKNPTAFYLCASSTVTGGPDTQYFGPGTRLTVL.

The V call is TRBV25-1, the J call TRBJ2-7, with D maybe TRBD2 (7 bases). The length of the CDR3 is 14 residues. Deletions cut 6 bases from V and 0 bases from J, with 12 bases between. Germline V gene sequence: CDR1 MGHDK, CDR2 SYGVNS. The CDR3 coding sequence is TGTGCCAGCAGAGGGGGGGCTGGCTCCTACGAGCAGTACTTC. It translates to CASRGGAGSYEQYF.

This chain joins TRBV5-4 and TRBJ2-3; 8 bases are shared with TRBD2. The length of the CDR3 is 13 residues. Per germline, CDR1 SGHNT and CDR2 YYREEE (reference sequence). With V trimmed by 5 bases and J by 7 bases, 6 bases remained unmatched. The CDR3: CASSSGVMNTQYF. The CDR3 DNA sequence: TGTGCCAGCAGTAGCGGGGTCATGAATACGCAGTATTTT.

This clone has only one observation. Written as DNA, the CDR3 is TGTGCCAGCAGACTAGGGACACCTCCCTACAATGAGCAGTTCTTC. This codes for CASRLGTPPYNEQFF. The chain combines TRBV6-5 with TRBJ2-1, with D perhaps matching TRBD1 (6 bases). Germline values: CDR1 MNHEY, CDR2 SVGAGI. The ends were cut back, 6 bases at V and 2 bases at J, with 14 bases in the middle. The CDR3 length is 15 residues.

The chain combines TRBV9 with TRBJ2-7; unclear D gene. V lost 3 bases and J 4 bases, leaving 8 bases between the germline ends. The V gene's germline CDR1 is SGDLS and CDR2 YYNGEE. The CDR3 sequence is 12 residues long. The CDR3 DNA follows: TGTGCCAGCAGCGCCTCCGAGTACGAGCAGTACTTC. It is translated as CASSASEYEQYF. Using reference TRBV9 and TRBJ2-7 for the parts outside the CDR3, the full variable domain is DSGVTQTPKHLITATGQRVTLRCSPRSGDLSVYWYQQSLDQGLQFLIQYYNGEERAKGNILERFSAQQFPDLHSELNLSSLELGDSALYFCASSASEYEQYFGPGTRLTVT.

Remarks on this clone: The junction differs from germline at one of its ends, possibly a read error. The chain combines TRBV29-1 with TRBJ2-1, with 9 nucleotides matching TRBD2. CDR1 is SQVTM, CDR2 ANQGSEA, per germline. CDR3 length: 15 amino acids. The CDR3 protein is CSVEEWRGGLNGQFF. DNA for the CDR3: TGCAGCGTTGAAGAGTGGCGGGGGGGCCTCAATGGGCAGTTCTTC.

The CDR3 spells CASSILNVDYQPQHF. CDR3 in DNA: TGTGCCAGCAGCATCCTCAACGTGGACTATCAGCCCCAGCATTTT. The chain uses TRBV6-1 and TRBJ1-5, with D unresolved. The germline V gene has CDR1 MNHNS and CDR2 SASEGT. This CDR3 comprises 15 residues. Trimming removed 6 bases at V and 5 bases at J, with 17 bases between.